Shown below are 25 T cell receptor beta chains from a single sample sequenced in a study of blood T cell repertoires in COVID-19. The assay was immunoSEQ multiplex PCR, and TCRdb's table has in-frame clones only and misses some. Of more than 50,000 clones listed, around 83% were seen once; the top ten hold about 1.8%. The sample taken for sequencing was peripheral blood. All receptors come from a woman aged 55-69 years with acute or convalescent COVID-19.

The chain is built from TRBV2 and TRBJ1-5, with D maybe TRBD1 (6 bases). Germline values: CDR1 SNHLY, CDR2 FYNNEI. CDR3 length: 17 amino acids. V lost 3 bases, J lost 5 bases, and 20 bases lay in between. The CDR3 loop is CASSEVRTGKEDQPQHF. The CDR3 nucleotides read TGTGCCAGCAGTGAGGTACGAACAGGGAAGGAGGATCAGCCCCAGCATTTT.

V and J are TRBV6-6 and TRBJ2-7, with D tentatively TRBD2 (7 bases). CDR3 size: 15 residues. In germline, CDR1 is MNHNY, CDR2 SVGAGI (reference sequence). Between the trimmed V and J ends, which lost 7 bases and 4 bases, there was a span of 20 bases. CDR3 sequence reads: CASTPQPAGAYEQYF. CDR3 bases: TGTGCCAGCACTCCTCAGCCGGCGGGGGCGTACGAGCAGTACTTC.

The chain carries TRBV2 and TRBJ1-1; no definite D call. The CDR3 runs to 12 residues. Germline V lookup: CDR1 SNHLY, CDR2 FYNNEI. The V and J ends lost 4 bases and 3 bases respectively, with 6 bases between them. The CDR3 sequence: CASSVADTEAFF. CDR3 in DNA: TGTGCCAGCAGTGTGGCGGACACTGAAGCTTTCTTT.

The rearrangement uses TRBV4-1 and TRBJ2-3; possible D gene TRBD1, 5 bases. Germline CDR1 and CDR2: MGHRA and YSYEKL. V lost 3 bases to trimming and J lost 0 bases, with 13 bases between them. The CDR3 length is 16 residues. The CDR3 DNA sequence: TGCGCCAGCAGCCATCGAATCGACAGAAGCACAGATACGCAGTATTTT. Protein sequence: CASSHRIDRSTDTQYF.

This clone has only one observation. The CDR3 here is CASSAGTTSTDTQYF. For the CDR3, the DNA is TGTGCCAGCAGCGCCGGGACTACGAGCACAGATACGCAGTATTTT. The V and J genes are TRBV9 and TRBJ2-3; 7 bases are a match to TRBD2. The CDR3 covers 15 residues. CDR1 SGDLS and CDR2 YYNGEE come from the germline V gene. Trimming at V came to 3 bases and at J to 0 bases, leaving 4 bases not matched to a gene.

J is TRBJ1-6 and V is TRBV7-2, with 7 bases lining up with TRBD1. Trimming took 5 bases from V and 10 from J; bases not matched to a gene: 11. Germline V lookup: CDR1 SGHTA, CDR2 FQGNSA. The length of the CDR3 is 15 residues. CDR3 nucleotides: TGTGCCAGCAGCCTGAGACCCAGGGGACAGTCACCCCTCCACTTT. Translated, it gives CASSLRPRGQSPLHF.

This clone showed up just once. The chain couples TRBV6-4 to TRBJ1-1; D unclear. V dropped 7 bases and J dropped 0 bases, with 18 bases sitting between them. The CDR3 is 16 residues long. Germline V gene data show CDR1 as MRHNA and CDR2 as SNTAGT. CDR3 sequence reads: CASMTWRPNLNTEAFF. CDR3 in DNA: TGTGCCAGCATGACGTGGAGGCCGAATTTGAACACTGAAGCTTTCTTT.

This clone has a single count. The gene calls are TRBV6-5 and TRBJ2-4; TRBD1 matches at 12 bases. V lost 8 bases and J lost 8; bases outside the gene matches: 7. CDR3 length equals 14 residues. Per germline, CDR1 MNHEY and CDR2 SVGAGI. The CDR3 loop is CASQPGTGGHIQYF. The DNA of the CDR3 is TGTGCCAGCCAACCCGGGACAGGGGGCCACATTCAGTACTTC.

The chain couples TRBV20-1 to TRBJ1-1; D gene ambiguous. The CDR3 loop spans 13 amino acids. Germline values: CDR1 DFQATT, CDR2 SNEGSKA (reference sequence). V was cut by 3 bases and J by 4 bases, with 12 bases left in between. CDR3 amino acids: CSASPARGTEAFF. DNA of the CDR3: TGCAGTGCTAGTCCTGCGCGGGGCACTGAAGCTTTCTTT.

CDR3 sequence: CASRGKPGTNYGYTF. In nucleotides, the CDR3 is TGCGCCAGCAGGGGGAAGCCCGGGACTAACTATGGCTACACCTTC. The V call is TRBV5-1, the J call TRBJ1-2, with D unclear. This CDR3 region has 15 residues. The germline V gene encodes CDR1 SGHRS and CDR2 YFSETQ. Trimming pared 5 bases from V and 0 bases from J, leaving 14 bases between.

This clone was seen once. At the DNA level, this CDR3 is encoded by other sequences in the same sample as well. The gene calls are TRBV5-1 and TRBJ2-7; D is perhaps TRBD1 (6 bases). The CDR3 is 15 residues long. Trimming shortened V by 0 bases and J by 1 base, and 11 bases separated the two germline ends. Germline V gene lookup returns CDR1 SGHRS and CDR2 YFSETQ. The CDR3 DNA reads as TGCGCCAGCAGCTTGGGGGCAGGGGTTTCCTACGAGCAGTACTTC. The encoded protein is CASSLGAGVSYEQYF.

The gene calls are TRBV19 and TRBJ1-1; tentatively, D is TRBD1 (5 bases). This CDR3 comprises 14 residues. Trimming shortened V by 3 bases and J by 5 bases, and 13 bases separated the two germline ends. Germline V lookup: CDR1 LNHDA, CDR2 SQIVND (reference sequence). The CDR3 DNA is TGTGCCAGTAGTATCCGAGGGGAGGGGACTGAAGCTTTCTTT. As protein: CASSIRGEGTEAFF.

The V call is TRBV19, the J call TRBJ1-1; 7 nucleotides agree with TRBD1. Germline-derived CDR1 and CDR2 are LNHDA and SQIVND (reference sequence). After removal of 3 bases from V and 4 bases from J, the junction contained 2 bases not matched to a gene. The CDR3 sequence is 13 residues long. CDR3 protein: CASSMNRGTEAFF. The CDR3 DNA follows: TGTGCCAGTAGTATGAACAGGGGCACTGAAGCTTTCTTT.

Only a few counts were recorded for this clone. This rearrangement joins TRBV7-3 to TRBJ1-2, with D unclear. Germline CDR1 reads SGHTA; CDR2 reads FQGTGA. This CDR3 is built from 13 residues. Trimming stripped 5 bases from V and 8 bases from J, with 15 bases between. The CDR3 sequence is CASSQSRGNGYTF. The CDR3 bases are TGTGCCAGCAGCCAAAGTCGGGGAAACGGCTACACCTTC. Using reference TRBV7-3 and TRBJ1-2 for the parts outside the CDR3, the full variable domain is GAGVSQTPSNKVTEKGKYVELRCDPISGHTALYWYRQSLGQGPEFLIYFQGTGAADDSGLPNDRFFAVRPEGSVSTLKIQRTERGDSAVYLCASSQSRGNGYTFGSGTRLTVV.

This clone was seen a single time. V and J are TRBV30 and TRBJ1-2; TRBD1 matches at 7 bases. The J segment lost 4 bases and the V segment lost 4 bases, leaving 9 bases of the junction unmatched. The CDR3 runs to 14 residues. From germline, CDR1 is GTSNPN and CDR2 SVGIG (reference sequence). The CDR3 DNA sequence: TGTGCCTGGAATACAGGGGATTCTTCCTATGGCTACACCTTC. The encoded protein is CAWNTGDSSYGYTF.

V gene TRBV5-8 combines with J gene TRBJ1-6, with 7 bases that match TRBD1. Looked up from germline, CDR1 is SGHTS and CDR2 is YDEGEE. With 4 bases clipped from V and 7 bases from J, the junction kept 11 bases outside the gene matches. The CDR3 has 16 amino acids. CDR3 loop: CASSKSTGFGNSPLHF. The DNA of the CDR3 is TGTGCCAGCAGCAAATCGACAGGGTTTGGGAATTCACCCCTCCACTTT.

The V and J genes are TRBV19 and TRBJ1-5; D may be TRBD1 (6 bases). CDR1 LNHDA and CDR2 SQIVND come from the germline V gene (reference sequence). V lost 4 bases and J 0 bases, leaving 13 bases between the germline ends. This CDR3 is 16 amino acids long. As DNA, the CDR3 is TGTGCCAGTAGTACGAGGACAGTATATAGCAATCAGCCCCAGCATTTT. Encoded protein: CASSTRTVYSNQPQHF.

The rearrangement joins TRBV23-1 to TRBJ1-2; D perhaps matches TRBD1 (5 bases). TRBV23-1 counts as an open reading frame of uncertain function. The CDR3 covers 16 residues. The germline V and J ends were trimmed by 0 bases and 7 bases, with 18 bases remaining between them. The CDR3 spells CASSQSTCGAGGGYTF. CDR3 sequence (DNA): TGCGCCAGCAGTCAATCCACATGCGGGGCGGGGGGTGGCTACACCTTC.

The chain recombines TRBV2 with TRBJ1-6; D is possibly TRBD1 (6 bases). Trimming left V 8 bases short and J 7 bases short, with 18 bases between. CDR1 is SNHLY and CDR2 is FYNNEI in the germline V gene. The CDR3 has 15 amino acids. In DNA form, the CDR3 reads TGTGCCAGCGTCACAGGGTCAGAGAGCAATTCACCCCTCCACTTT. Residues: CASVTGSESNSPLHF.

The CDR3 spells CASSRQAGSVLSNQPQHF. For the CDR3, the DNA is TGTGCCAGTAGCCGACAGGCCGGTTCTGTCCTTAGCAATCAGCCCCAGCATTTT. The chain is built from TRBV19 and TRBJ1-5, with a possible D match to TRBD1 (6 bases). Per the germline V gene, CDR1 is LNHDA and CDR2 is SQIVND (reference sequence). The CDR3 loop spans 18 amino acids. The V and J ends lost 6 bases and 0 bases respectively, with 21 bases between them.

The chain has TRBV19 and TRBJ1-2, with 9 positions matching TRBD1. Germline V gene lookup returns CDR1 LNHDA and CDR2 SQIVND (reference sequence). J was trimmed by 6 bases and V by 5 bases; bases with no gene match: 10. The CDR3 length is 15 residues. This CDR3 reads CASSSYRGRIDGYTF. The CDR3, as DNA: TGTGCCAGTAGTTCCTACAGGGGGCGGATAGATGGCTACACCTTC.

The chain combines TRBV7-9 with TRBJ1-1, with D possibly matching TRBD1 (6 bases). The CDR3 has 13 residues. Germline values: CDR1 SEHNR, CDR2 FQNEAQ (reference sequence). V shed 2 bases and J shed 6 bases, with 10 bases lying between them. CDR3 protein: CASSLPGTSEAFF. The CDR3 nucleotides are TGTGCCAGCAGCTTACCGGGGACATCTGAAGCTTTCTTT.

The gene calls are TRBV3-1 (or the pseudogene TRBV3-2) and TRBJ2-7; TRBD1 aligns across 12 bases. The CDR3 has 17 amino acids. The germline V gene has CDR1 LGHDT and CDR2 YNNKEL (reference sequence). Losses at the gene ends were 3 bases for V and 4 bases for J; bases not matched to a gene: 10. The CDR3 bases are TGTGCCAGCAGCCACACCAGAGGGGGACAGGGGGCTTACGAGCAGTACTTC. Translating gives CASSHTRGGQGAYEQYF.

This clone was recorded once. This chain connects TRBV5-8 to TRBJ2-5; 10 bases are a match to TRBD1. CDR3 length: 14 amino acids. V shed 3 bases, J shed 1 base, and the junction held 0 bases outside the gene matches. Per germline, CDR1 SGHTS and CDR2 YDEGEE. This chain's CDR3 is CASSWTGGQETQYF. The CDR3 region has the DNA TGTGCCAGCAGCTGGACAGGGGGCCAAGAGACCCAGTACTTC.

The V call is TRBV5-6, the J call TRBJ2-7, with no clear D. The CDR3 contains 12 residues. V was trimmed by 2 bases and J by 7 bases, leaving 10 bases between them. Germline assignment: CDR1 SGHDT and CDR2 YYEEEE. This chain's CDR3 is CASSFTEREQYF. The DNA of the CDR3 is TGTGCCAGCAGCTTTACCGAGAGGGAGCAGTACTTC.